This TCR beta chain stems from a study of shared clonotypes between healthy human individuals. Study-level information: For every donor, three CD4 naive, three CD4 memory, two CD8 naive and one CD8 memory plates were used.

Germline CDR1 and CDR2: LNHDA and SQIVND (reference sequence). This CDR3 comprises 14 residues. The V end lost 8 bases, the J end lost 2 bases, and 16 bases lay between the germline ends. A note on this clone: Its antigen remains unidentified.

Negatively enriched CD4+ T cells were divided by CD45RA into naive and memory. Points from the study as a whole: Across subsets, estimated richness was generally greater for naive than for memory populations.

Authors' processing steps: ImmunoSEQ output lacked quality scores and full-length reads, limiting matched filtering. TCRdb's table, derived via immunoSEQ multiplex PCR, lists solely in-frame clones and lacks some. That table gives V, J and clone size, and the DNA gave D and trimming. In the table there are 950,000 to 1,200,000 clones, approximately 77% of which are singletons. The chain carries TRBV19 and TRBJ2-7; D is perhaps TRBD1 or TRBD2 (5 bases each). The sample was memory CD4+ T cells from PBMCs. Subset described: CD45RA-negative fraction. This TCR derives from a man aged 18-30 years in good health. Some clones in this sample may be carry-over from other donors' samples. The CDR3 loop reads CASSTGTVPYEQYF. CDR3 nucleotide sequence: TGTGCCAGTTCCACCGGGACGGTACCCTACGAGCAGTACTTC.